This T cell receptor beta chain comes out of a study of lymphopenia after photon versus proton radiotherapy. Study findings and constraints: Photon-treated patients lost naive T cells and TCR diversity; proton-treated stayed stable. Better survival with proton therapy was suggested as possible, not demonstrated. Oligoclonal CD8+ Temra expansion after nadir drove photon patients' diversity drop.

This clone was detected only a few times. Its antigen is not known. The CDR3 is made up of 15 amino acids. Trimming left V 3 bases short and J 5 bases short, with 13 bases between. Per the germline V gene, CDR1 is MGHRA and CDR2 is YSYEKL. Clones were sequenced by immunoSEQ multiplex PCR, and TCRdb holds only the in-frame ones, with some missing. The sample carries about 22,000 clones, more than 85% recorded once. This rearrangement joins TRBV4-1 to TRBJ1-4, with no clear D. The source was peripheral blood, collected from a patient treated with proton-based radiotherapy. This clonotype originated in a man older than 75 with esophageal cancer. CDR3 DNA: TGCGCCAGCAGCCAGTTTGTCGGGCCCAATGAAAAACTGTTTTTT. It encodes CASSQFVGPNEKLFF.